This record concerns one TCR beta chain sequence. The data are from a study of T cells in Graves' hyperthyroidism and ophthalmopathy. Trimming cost V 8 bases and J 8 bases, with 10 bases left between them. The CDR3 covers 12 residues. Germline loops: CDR1 MNHNS, CDR2 SASEGT. The CDR3 regions of TCR beta were amplified from RNA transcripts. During a first-round RT-PCR of the TCR CDR3, the HTBI primer set was used. A single record per CDR3 protein comes from TCRdb applying MiXCR to the multiplex PCR reads. The table has around 620,000 distinct CDR3 sequences, roughly 17% seen once; the top ten hold approximately 3.9%.

The TCR originated in a young woman with Graves' hyperthyroidism. The V gene is TRBV6-1, the J gene TRBJ1-6; D gene unclear. Source material: blood. The CDR3 here is CASVFGYSPLHF. DNA for the CDR3: TGTGCCAGCGTGTTCGGGTATTCACCCCTCCACTTT.